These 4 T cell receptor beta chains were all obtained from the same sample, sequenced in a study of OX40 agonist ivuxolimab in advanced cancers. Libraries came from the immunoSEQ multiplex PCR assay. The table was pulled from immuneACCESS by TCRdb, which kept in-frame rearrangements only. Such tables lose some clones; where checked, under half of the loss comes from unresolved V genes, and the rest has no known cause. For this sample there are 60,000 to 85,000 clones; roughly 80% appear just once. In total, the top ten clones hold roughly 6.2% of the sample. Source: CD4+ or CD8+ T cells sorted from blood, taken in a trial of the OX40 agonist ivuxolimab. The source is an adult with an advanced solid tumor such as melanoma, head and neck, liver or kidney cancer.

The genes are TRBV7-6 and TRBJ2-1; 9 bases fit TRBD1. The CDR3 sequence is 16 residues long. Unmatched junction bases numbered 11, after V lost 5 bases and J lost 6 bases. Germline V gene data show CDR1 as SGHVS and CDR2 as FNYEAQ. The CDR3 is CASSPPPGQGGNEQFF. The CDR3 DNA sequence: TGTGCCAGCAGCCCCCCCCCGGGACAGGGAGGCAATGAGCAGTTCTTC.

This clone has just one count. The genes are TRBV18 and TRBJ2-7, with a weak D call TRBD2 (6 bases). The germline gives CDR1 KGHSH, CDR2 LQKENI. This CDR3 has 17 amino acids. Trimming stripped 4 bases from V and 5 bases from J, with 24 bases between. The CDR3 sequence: CASSLNSSPGGAHEQYF. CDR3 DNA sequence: TGTGCCAGCTCACTCAATTCCTCCCCCGGAGGGGCCCACGAGCAGTACTTC.

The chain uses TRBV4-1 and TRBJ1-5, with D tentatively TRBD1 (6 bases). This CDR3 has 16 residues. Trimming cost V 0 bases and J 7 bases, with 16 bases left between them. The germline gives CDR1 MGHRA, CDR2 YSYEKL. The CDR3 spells CASSQDARGLGQPQHF. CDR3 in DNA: TGCGCCAGCAGCCAAGATGCCAGGGGACTAGGACAGCCCCAGCATTTT.

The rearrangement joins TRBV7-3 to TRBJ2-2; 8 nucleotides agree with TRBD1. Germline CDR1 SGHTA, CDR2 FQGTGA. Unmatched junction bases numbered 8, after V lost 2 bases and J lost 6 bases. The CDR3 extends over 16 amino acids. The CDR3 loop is CASSLPAGGVSGELFF. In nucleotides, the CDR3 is TGTGCCAGCAGCTTACCAGCAGGGGGCGTCTCCGGGGAGCTGTTTTTT.